A selection of T cell receptor beta chains follows, all from one sample in a study of T cells in Graves' hyperthyroidism and ophthalmopathy. In TCRdb, the multiplex PCR reads were re-called with MiXCR into one record per CDR3 protein. This sample has around 660,000 distinct CDR3 sequences, with about 45% found just once. The sample comprised peripheral blood or thyroid tissue (not recorded which). Receptors were obtained from an adult man with Graves' disease, either hyperthyroidism or ophthalmopathy (not recorded which). Both conserved end residues are part of each CDR3. Each record gives: V gene, J gene, D gene, clone size, CDR3 DNA, CDR3 protein. D genes are given only for firm matches. Clone size is given for some rows only: seen once, a few or many times, or a class if the clone is expanded.

TRBV11-2,TRBJ2-2,.,.,TGTGCCAGCAGCTTAGGGTGGCAGGGAAACACCGGGGAGCTGTTTTTT,CASSLGWQGNTGELFF
TRBV10-2,TRBJ2-7,TRBD1,.,TGCGCCAGCAACCAGCCGGGACAGGGACCCTACGAGCAGTACTTC,CASNQPGQGPYEQYF
TRBV20-1,TRBJ1-3,.,once,TGCCAGCAGCCCTCGGTGTCTGGAAACACCATATATTTT,CQQPSVSGNTIYF
TRBV7-9,TRBJ2-5,TRBD1,.,TGTGCCAGCAGCCCGACAGGGGCGAAAAAAGAGACCCAGTACTTC,CASSPTGAKKETQYF
TRBV7-9,TRBJ1-2,TRBD1,few,TGTGCCAGCAGCTTAGGGCTTCGGACAGGGAACCTCTTCTATGGCTACACCTTC,CASSLGLRTGNLFYGYTF
TRBV20-1,TRBJ2-5,TRBD1,.,TGCAGTGCTATTTGGTCAGGGGGCCCGGAGACCCAGTACTTC,CSAIWSGGPETQYF
TRBV29-1,TRBJ1-1,.,many,TGCAGCGTTGAAGATGTAGTGGGGAACACTGAAGCTTTCTTT,CSVEDVVGNTEAFF
TRBV5-1,TRBJ2-5,TRBD2,.,TGCGCCAGCAGCTTGACTAGCGGGAAAGAGACCCAGTACTTC,CASSLTSGKETQYF
TRBV2,TRBJ2-2,TRBD2,.,TGTGCCAGCAGTCGGACACCCCGCCTAGCGGGAGGTGACACCGGGGAGCTGTTTTTT,CASSRTPRLAGGDTGELFF
TRBV12-5,TRBJ1-4,TRBD1,.,TGTGCCAGCAGTGACACAGGGGGCGCGGGAAAACTGTTTTTT,CASSDTGGAGKLFF
TRBV2,TRBJ1-1,.,.,TGTGCCAGCAGACCAGGGAGTCACACTGAAGCTTTCTTT,CASRPGSHTEAFF
TRBV2,TRBJ2-2,.,.,TGTGCCAGCCGGGAGCGTCCGAACACCGGGGAGCTGTTTTTT,CASRERPNTGELFF
TRBV5-1,TRBJ2-7,.,.,TGCGCCAGCAGCTCGCGCGGGTCTCCCGACGAGCAGTACTTC,CASSSRGSPDEQYF
TRBV12-3/TRBV12-4,TRBJ2-7,.,once,TGTGCCAGCAGTTTACAGGGCCACTACGAGCAGTACTTC,CASSLQGHYEQYF
TRBV29-1,TRBJ2-7,TRBD1,few,TGCAGCGTCGGGACAGTCTACGAGCAGTACTTC,CSVGTVYEQYF
TRBV12-3/TRBV12-4,TRBJ2-7,TRBD2,.,TGTGCCAGCAGTTTCCCCGCGACTAGCGGGAGTCTCGACGAGCAGTACTTC,CASSFPATSGSLDEQYF
TRBV18,TRBJ1-2,TRBD1,.,TGTGCCAGCTCACCGCTGGGACAGGGGAATGGCTACACCTTC,CASSPLGQGNGYTF
TRBV25-1,TRBJ2-2,TRBD2,few,TGTGCCAGCAGTGAAGTCCAGGGACTAGCAATTACCGGGGAGCTGTTTTTT,CASSEVQGLAITGELFF
TRBV9,TRBJ1-5,TRBD1,many,TGTGCCAGCAGCAGGGGGCACAATCAGCCCCAGCATTTT,CASSRGHNQPQHF
TRBV12-5,TRBJ1-3,.,.,TGTGCTAGTGGTTTGGTAATGGGTAGAGGAAACACCATATATTTT,CASGLVMGRGNTIYF
TRBV12-3/TRBV12-4,TRBJ1-1,.,many,TGTGCCAGCAGTCTGGGTCGTGATGCTTTCTTT,CASSLGRDAFF
TRBV9,TRBJ1-2,.,few,TGTGCCAGCACCCGGGGGCAGGGCCAGGGAGGCTACACCTTC,CASTRGQGQGGYTF
TRBV2,TRBJ1-4,.,many,TGTGCCAGCAGTGAGGAGGGCGCGAGGACTAATGAAAAACTGTTTTTT,CASSEEGARTNEKLFF
TRBV10-3,TRBJ1-2,TRBD1,.,TGTGCCAGCAGAAAACAGGGGGCGGGAGGCTACACCTTC,CASRKQGAGGYTF
TRBV25-1,TRBJ1-1,.,.,TGTGCCAGCAGCCAAGTCGGGGGGCTTACTGAAGCTTTCTTT,CASSQVGGLTEAFF
TRBV20-1,TRBJ1-2,.,.,TGCAGTGCGGGCGGCCCTCTGGGGGGCTACACCTTC,CSAGGPLGGYTF
TRBV7-9,TRBJ2-7,.,few,TGTGCCAGCAGCTTATCGTCCTTTCCCTACGAGCAGTACTTC,CASSLSSFPYEQYF
TRBV15,TRBJ1-6,TRBD1,.,TGTGCCACCAGCAGAGATAGGGACAGGGGGTTAAGGAATTCACCCCTCCACTTT,CATSRDRDRGLRNSPLHF
TRBV7-9,TRBJ2-7,TRBD1,once,TGTGCCAGCTGGGGACAGAGTGGCTCCTACGAGCAGTACTTC,CASWGQSGSYEQYF
TRBV7-9,TRBJ2-7,TRBD1,.,TGTGCCAGCAGCTACCACAGGACAGGGCAGTACTTC,CASSYHRTGQYF
TRBV7-9,TRBJ2-5,.,many,TGTGCCAGCAGCTTAGTTCTTGGCGGGTTAGAGACCCAGTACTTC,CASSLVLGGLETQYF
TRBV29-1,TRBJ1-1,.,many,TGCAGCGTCGACCTGGGGGTATCGAGCACTGAAGCTTTCTTT,CSVDLGVSSTEAFF
TRBV7-2,TRBJ1-1,TRBD1,.,TGTGCCAGCAGCTGGGGACAGGGGGCGAACACTGAAGCTTTCTTT,CASSWGQGANTEAFF
TRBV20-1,TRBJ2-7,TRBD1,.,TGCAGTGCTAGACAGGGGGAGTCGTCTTACGAGCAGTACTTC,CSARQGESSYEQYF
TRBV20-1,TRBJ1-2,.,.,TGCAGTGCTAGAGGTATTGTCGGCTATGGCTACACCTTC,CSARGIVGYGYTF
TRBV20-1,TRBJ2-5,.,few,TGCAGTGCTAGAGGGCCCCGGGGGTCGGGTGGGGAGACCCAGTACTTC,CSARGPRGSGGETQYF
TRBV7-2,TRBJ1-5,TRBD1,few,TGTGCCAGCAGCTTATATGTAGGGGGCGGCGGGCCCCAGCATTTT,CASSLYVGGGGPQHF
TRBV24-1,TRBJ1-2,TRBD1,.,TGTGCCACCTGCTGGATCGGACAGGATTATGGCTACACCTTC,CATCWIGQDYGYTF
TRBV20-1,TRBJ1-5,.,.,TGCAGTGCCAGCGAAGGGGTTAGTCAGCCCCAGCATTTT,CSASEGVSQPQHF
TRBV10-3,TRBJ2-7,.,.,TGTGCCATCAGTGAGTCCCGGGGACTTGGGGCAGCTTACGAGCAGTACTTC,CAISESRGLGAAYEQYF
TRBV11-2,TRBJ1-2,.,once,TGTGCCAGCAGCTTAGGTATTGGGACGACAAGTGGCTGCACCTTC,CASSLGIGTTSGCTF
TRBV19,TRBJ1-5,.,many,TGTGCCAGCAGCCCAGGGGATAGCAATCAGCCCCAGCATTTT,CASSPGDSNQPQHF
TRBV14,TRBJ1-2,.,many,TGTGCCAGCAGCCAAGTAGGAGGAGTTGGCGGCTACACCTTC,CASSQVGGVGGYTF
TRBV7-2,TRBJ2-2,.,few,TGTGCCAGCAGCTTAGGAACAGGGTCCGGGGAGCTGTTTTTT,CASSLGTGSGELFF
TRBV20-1,TRBJ2-7,TRBD1,few,TGCAGTGCTAGAGATCTCCCCGATAGGACAGGGGCCTACGAGCAGTACTTC,CSARDLPDRTGAYEQYF
TRBV2,TRBJ1-6,.,.,TGTGCCAGCAGTAACGGGCCCCTCCACTTT,CASSNGPLHF
TRBV20-1,TRBJ2-7,TRBD2,.,TGCAGTGCTAGTCTCCAGCGGGAGGGCCACGAGCAGTACTTC,CSASLQREGHEQYF
TRBV29-1,TRBJ1-1,TRBD1,.,TGCAGCGTTCAGGGACAGGAGAACACTGAAGCTTTCTTT,CSVQGQENTEAFF
TRBV15,TRBJ1-3,.,.,TGTGCCACCAGCAGTGAGTCGGGGACACCTGGAAACACCATATATTTT,CATSSESGTPGNTIYF
TRBV12-3/TRBV12-4,TRBJ1-2,TRBD1,.,TGTGCCAGCAGCCGGGGACAGGGATCTAACTATGGCTACACCTTC,CASSRGQGSNYGYTF
TRBV29-1,TRBJ1-2,.,.,TGCAGCGTTGACGGGGGGGCCGGCTACACCTTC,CSVDGGAGYTF
TRBV9,TRBJ1-6,TRBD1,once,TGTGCCAGCAGGACAGGGGGAACTCCTAATTCACCCCTCCACTTT,CASRTGGTPNSPLHF
TRBV2,TRBJ2-5,TRBD2,.,TGTGCCAGCAGTCGCCGCGGGAGGAGCCAAGAGACCCAGTACTTC,CASSRRGRSQETQYF
TRBV7-9,TRBJ2-5,.,.,TGTGCCAGCAGCCGCCCCGGGACTCAAGAGACCCAGTACTTC,CASSRPGTQETQYF
TRBV6-5,TRBJ2-7,.,many,TGTGCCAGCAGTTATCGGGCTAGCGACGGTCACGAGCAGTACTTC,CASSYRASDGHEQYF
TRBV5-8,TRBJ2-7,TRBD2,many,TGTGCCAGCAGCACGGGAGGGGACCCGATCTACGAGCAGTACTTC,CASSTGGDPIYEQYF
TRBV25-1,TRBJ1-6,.,many,TGTGCCAGCAGTGAAGGTGGCGGGTCCTTTAATTCACCCCTCCACTTT,CASSEGGGSFNSPLHF
TRBV7-6,TRBJ1-1,TRBD1,.,TGCGCCAGCAGCCAATCGGGGACAGGGCTGAACACTGAAGCTTTCTTT,CASSQSGTGLNTEAFF
TRBV11-2,TRBJ1-2,TRBD1,.,TGTGCCAGCAGCGTAAAAGGACAGGGCTCAGGCTACACCTTC,CASSVKGQGSGYTF
TRBV7-9,TRBJ2-7,.,few,TGTGCCAGCAGTTCCCCCGGACAGCCCTACGAGCAGTACTTC,CASSSPGQPYEQYF